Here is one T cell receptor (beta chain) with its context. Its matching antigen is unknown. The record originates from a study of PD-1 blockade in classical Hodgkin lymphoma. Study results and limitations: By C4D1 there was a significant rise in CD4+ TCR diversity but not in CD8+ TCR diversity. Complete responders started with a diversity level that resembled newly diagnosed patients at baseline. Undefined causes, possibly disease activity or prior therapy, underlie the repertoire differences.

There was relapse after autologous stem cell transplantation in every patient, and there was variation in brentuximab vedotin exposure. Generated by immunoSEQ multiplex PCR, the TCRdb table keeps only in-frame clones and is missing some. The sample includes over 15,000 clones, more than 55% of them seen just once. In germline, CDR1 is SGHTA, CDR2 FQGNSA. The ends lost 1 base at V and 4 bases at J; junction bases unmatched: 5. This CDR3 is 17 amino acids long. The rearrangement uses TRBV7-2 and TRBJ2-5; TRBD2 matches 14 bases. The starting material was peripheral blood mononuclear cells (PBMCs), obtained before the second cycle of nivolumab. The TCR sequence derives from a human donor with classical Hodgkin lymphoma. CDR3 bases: TGTGCCAGCAGCTTAGGGGGACTAGCGGGAGCGGGAGAGACCCAGTACTTC. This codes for CASSLGGLAGAGETQYF.